The text below deals with one T cell receptor beta chain. The sample is drawn from a study of blood T cell repertoires in COVID-19. Study details: The United States, Italy and Spain supplied acute and convalescent COVID-19 samples. T cells, B-cell-depleted T cells, or PBMCs supplied cDNA or gDNA.

V dropped 5 bases and J dropped 10 bases, with 12 bases sitting between them. The CDR3 has 13 amino acids. In germline, CDR1 is SGHVS, CDR2 FNYEAQ. Sequencing used immunoSEQ multiplex PCR; TCRdb keeps in-frame clones, though not all of them. This sample has 45,000 to 65,000 clones, with just under 85% found just once. The sequenced sample was peripheral blood. This receptor was identified in a man aged 60-69 years with acute or convalescent COVID-19. The chain carries TRBV7-6 and TRBJ1-6; D remains ambiguous. The CDR3 here is CASSPGGSSPLHF. The CDR3 region has the DNA TGTGCCAGCAGCCCAGGTGGCAGCTCACCCCTCCACTTT. The variable domain in full, with the rest retrieved from reference TRBV7-6 and TRBJ1-6, is GAGVSQSPRYKVTKRGQDVALRCDPISGHVSLYWYRQALGQGPEFLTYFNYEAQQDKSGLPNDRFSAERPEGSISTLTIQRTEQRDSAMYRCASSPGGSSPLHFGNGTRLTVT.